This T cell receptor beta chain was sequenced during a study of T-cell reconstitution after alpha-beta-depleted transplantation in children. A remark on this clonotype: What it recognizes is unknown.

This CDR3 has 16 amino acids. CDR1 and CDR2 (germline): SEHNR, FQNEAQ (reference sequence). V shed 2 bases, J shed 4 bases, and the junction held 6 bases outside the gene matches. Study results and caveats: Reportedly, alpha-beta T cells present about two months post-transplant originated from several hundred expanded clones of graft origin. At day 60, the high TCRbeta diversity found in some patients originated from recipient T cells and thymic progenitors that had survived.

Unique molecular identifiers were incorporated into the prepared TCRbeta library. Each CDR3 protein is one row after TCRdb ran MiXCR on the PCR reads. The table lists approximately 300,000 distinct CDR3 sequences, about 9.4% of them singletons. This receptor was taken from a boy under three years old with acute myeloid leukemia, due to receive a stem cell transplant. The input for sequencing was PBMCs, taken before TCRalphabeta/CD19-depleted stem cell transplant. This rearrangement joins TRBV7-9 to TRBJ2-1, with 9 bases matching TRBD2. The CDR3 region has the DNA TGTGCCAGCAGCTTATGGCGGGGGGGCGTGTACAATGAGCAGTTCTTC. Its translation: CASSLWRGGVYNEQFF.